This T cell receptor (beta chain) emerged from a study of cytomegalovirus exposure and HLA in healthy donors. As to this clone: Its antigen is as yet unknown.

Study findings and constraints: A list of 164 TCR beta chains associated with cytomegalovirus was given. In vitro confirmation showed a few CMV-associated chains to be CMV antigen specific. Reportedly, diagnosis of cytomegalovirus status by the classifier showed high specificity and sensitivity.

Some clones are missing from TCRdb's copy, which holds only in-frame ones; the method was immunoSEQ multiplex PCR. This sample yields approximately 56,000 clones, of which over 85% are seen a single time; roughly 1.1% belongs to the top ten. The source of this sequence is a man between 18 and 35 years old in good health and CMV-seronegative. The sample comprised PBMCs.

The CDR3 DNA reads TGTGCCAGCAGCCCTTCCGGAGGGAGCTCCTACGAGCAGTACTTC. Amino acid sequence: CASSPSGGSSYEQYF. V usage is TRBV27 and J usage is TRBJ2-7; maybe TRBD2 (6 bases). Germline CDR1 is MNHEY and CDR2 is SMNVEV (reference sequence). There are 15 residues in the CDR3. Trimming shortened V by 6 bases and J by 0 bases, and 15 bases separated the two germline ends.